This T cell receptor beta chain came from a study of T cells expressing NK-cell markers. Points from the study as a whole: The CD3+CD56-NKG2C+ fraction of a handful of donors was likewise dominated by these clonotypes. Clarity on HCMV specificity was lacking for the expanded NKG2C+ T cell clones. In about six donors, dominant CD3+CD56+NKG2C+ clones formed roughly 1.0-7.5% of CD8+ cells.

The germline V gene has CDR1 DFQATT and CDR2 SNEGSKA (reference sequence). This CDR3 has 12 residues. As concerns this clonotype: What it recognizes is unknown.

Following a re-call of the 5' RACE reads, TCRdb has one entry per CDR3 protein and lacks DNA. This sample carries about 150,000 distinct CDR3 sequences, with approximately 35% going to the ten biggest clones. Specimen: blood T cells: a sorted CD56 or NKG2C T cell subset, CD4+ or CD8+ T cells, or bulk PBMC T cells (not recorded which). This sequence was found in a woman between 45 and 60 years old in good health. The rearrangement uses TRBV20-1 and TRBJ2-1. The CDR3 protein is CSAREGNNEQFF.